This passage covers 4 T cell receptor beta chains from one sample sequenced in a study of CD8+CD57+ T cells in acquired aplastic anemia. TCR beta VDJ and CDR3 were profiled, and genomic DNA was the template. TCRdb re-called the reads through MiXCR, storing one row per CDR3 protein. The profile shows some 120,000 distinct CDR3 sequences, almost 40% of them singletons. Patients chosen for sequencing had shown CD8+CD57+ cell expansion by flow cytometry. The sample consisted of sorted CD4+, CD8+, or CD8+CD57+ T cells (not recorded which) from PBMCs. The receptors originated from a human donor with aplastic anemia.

The chain's CDR3 is CASSLGSPAGEQFF. The DNA of the CDR3 is TGTGCCAGCAGCTTAGGCTCTCCCGCAGGTGAGCAGTTCTTC. V is TRBV11-2 and J is TRBJ2-1; D gene uncertain. This CDR3 comprises 14 residues. Germline assignment: CDR1 SGHAT and CDR2 FQNNGV. With 1 base removed from V and 9 bases from J, the gap between germline ends came to 13 bases.

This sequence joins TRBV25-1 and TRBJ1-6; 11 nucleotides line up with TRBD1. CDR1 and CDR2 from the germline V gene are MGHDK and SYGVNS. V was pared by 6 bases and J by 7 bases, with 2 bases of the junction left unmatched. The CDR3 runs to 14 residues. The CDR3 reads CASRGTGGNSPLHF. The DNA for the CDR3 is TGTGCCAGCAGGGGGACAGGGGGGAATTCACCCCTCCACTTT.

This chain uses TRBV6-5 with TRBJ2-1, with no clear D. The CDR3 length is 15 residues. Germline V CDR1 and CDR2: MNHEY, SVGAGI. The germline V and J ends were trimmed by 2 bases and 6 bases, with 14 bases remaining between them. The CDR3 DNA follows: TGTGCCAGCAGTTACCCCTCCCGACTCTCCAATGAGCAGTTCTTC. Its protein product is CASSYPSRLSNEQFF.

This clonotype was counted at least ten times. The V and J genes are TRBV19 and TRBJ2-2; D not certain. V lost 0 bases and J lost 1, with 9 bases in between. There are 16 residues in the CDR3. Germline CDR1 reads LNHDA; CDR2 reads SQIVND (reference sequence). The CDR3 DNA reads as TGTGCCAGTAGTATAGATCGGTCCAGGAACACCGGGGAGCTGTTTTTT. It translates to CASSIDRSRNTGELFF.